This T cell receptor beta chain is from a study of CD8 T cells in Susac syndrome. Random hexamers were used to reverse transcribe the RNA input (about 0.5 to 1 ug). Amplification of TCR beta CDR3 across 54 Vbeta and 13 Jbeta was performed with immunoSEQ multiplex PCR. Each CDR3 protein is one row after TCRdb ran MiXCR on the immunoSEQ multiplex PCR reads. The data contain 200,000 or so distinct CDR3 sequences, more than 90% of them singletons. TCR beta sequencing was performed on blood CD8+ and CD4+ T cells. CDR3 length equals 14 residues. The ends were cut back, 7 bases at V and 6 bases at J, with 20 bases in the middle. From germline, CDR1 is DFQATT and CDR2 SNEGSKA (reference sequence).

This chain links TRBV20-1 with TRBJ2-3, with D possibly TRBD1 on 6 matching bases. Specimen: CD4+ T cells from PBMCs. The TCR comes from a human donor with multiple sclerosis. The CDR3 DNA follows: TGCAGTGGAGTGGTGGGGGCCGGGGCCGATACGCAGTATTTT. This sequence encodes CSGVVGAGADTQYF.